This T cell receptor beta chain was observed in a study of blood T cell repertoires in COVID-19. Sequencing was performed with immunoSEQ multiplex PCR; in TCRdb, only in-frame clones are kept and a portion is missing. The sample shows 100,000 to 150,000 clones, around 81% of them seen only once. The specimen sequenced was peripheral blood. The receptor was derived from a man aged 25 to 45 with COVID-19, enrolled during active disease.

DNA for the CDR3: TGTGCCAGCAGCTTAGGTGGGGGGAACTATGGCTACACCTTC. Translated, it gives CASSLGGGNYGYTF. The chain employs TRBV11-3 and TRBJ1-2; D is possibly TRBD1 (5 bases). CDR1 and CDR2 (germline): SGHNT, YENEEA. Trimming left V 1 base short and J 2 bases short, with 8 bases between. The CDR3 length is 14 residues. Using reference TRBV11-3 and TRBJ1-2 for the parts outside the CDR3, the full variable domain is EAGVVQSPRYKIIEKKQPVAFWCNPISGHNTLYWYLQNLGQGPELLIRYENEEAVDDSQLPKDRFSAERLKGVDSTLKIQPAELGDSAVYLCASSLGGGNYGYTFGSGTRLTVV.